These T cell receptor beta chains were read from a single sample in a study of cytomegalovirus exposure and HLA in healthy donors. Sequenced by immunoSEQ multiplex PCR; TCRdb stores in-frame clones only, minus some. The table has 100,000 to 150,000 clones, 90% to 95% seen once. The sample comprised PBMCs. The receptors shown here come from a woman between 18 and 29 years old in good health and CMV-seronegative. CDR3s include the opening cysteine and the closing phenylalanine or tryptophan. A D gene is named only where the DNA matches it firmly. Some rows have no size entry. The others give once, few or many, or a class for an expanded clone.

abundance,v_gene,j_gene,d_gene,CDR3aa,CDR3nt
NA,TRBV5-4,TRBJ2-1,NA,CASSFPSEGTYNEQFF,TGTGCCAGCAGCTTTCCTTCCGAGGGAACCTACAATGAGCAGTTCTTC
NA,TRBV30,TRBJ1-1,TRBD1,CAWSRQGAMAFF,TGTGCCTGGAGTAGACAGGGGGCGATGGCTTTCTTT
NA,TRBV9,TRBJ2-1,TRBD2,CASSVDERGGTYNEQFF,TGTGCCAGCAGCGTAGATGAACGGGGGGGAACTTATAATGAGCAGTTCTTC
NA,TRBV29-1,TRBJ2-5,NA,CSVKTGKRQETQYF,TGCAGCGTCAAAACAGGGAAACGACAAGAGACCCAGTACTTC
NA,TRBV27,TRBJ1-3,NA,CASSRGTGNTIYF,TGTGCCAGCAGTAGAGGGACTGGAAACACCATATATTTT
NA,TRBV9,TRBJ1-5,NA,CASTRGGNQPQHF,TGTGCCAGCACTCGGGGGGGGAATCAGCCCCAGCATTTT
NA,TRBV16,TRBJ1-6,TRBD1,CASSQSQGGWSPLHF,TGTGCCAGCAGCCAATCCCAGGGGGGCTGGTCACCCCTCCACTTT
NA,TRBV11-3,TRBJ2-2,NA,CASSGGTAYHVENTGELFF,TGTGCCAGCAGCGGCGGGACAGCCTACCACGTGGAGAACACCGGGGAGCTGTTTTTT
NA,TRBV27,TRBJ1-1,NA,CASSLLMPGLRSTEAFF,TGTGCCAGCAGTTTATTGATGCCGGGGTTACGGAGCACTGAAGCTTTCTTT
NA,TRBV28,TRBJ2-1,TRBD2,CASSSPRLAGYNEQFF,TGTGCCAGCAGTTCCCCAAGACTAGCGGGATACAATGAGCAGTTCTTC
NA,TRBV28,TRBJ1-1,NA,CASSLTGTNTEAFF,TGTGCCAGCAGTTTAACCGGGACAAACACTGAAGCTTTCTTT
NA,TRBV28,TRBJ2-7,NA,CASRKDIELYEQYF,TGTGCCAGCAGAAAGGACATTGAGCTGTACGAGCAGTACTTC
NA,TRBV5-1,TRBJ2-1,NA,CASSLSGRTTNEQFF,TGCGCCAGCAGCTTGAGCGGCCGGACCACCAATGAGCAGTTCTTC
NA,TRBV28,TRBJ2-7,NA,CASTTGQWEQYF,TGTGCCAGCACAACAGGGCAGTGGGAGCAGTACTTC
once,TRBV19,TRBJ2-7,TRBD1,CASSRDRSYEQYF,TGTGCCAGTAGCAGGGACAGGAGCTACGAGCAGTACTTC
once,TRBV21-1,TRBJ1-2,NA,CASSFRVLFYGYTF,TGTGCCAGCAGCTTCCGGGTCCTTTTCTATGGCTACACCTTC
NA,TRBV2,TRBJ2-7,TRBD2,CASTMGLAGGYEQYF,TGTGCCAGCACCATGGGACTAGCGGGAGGCTACGAGCAGTACTTC